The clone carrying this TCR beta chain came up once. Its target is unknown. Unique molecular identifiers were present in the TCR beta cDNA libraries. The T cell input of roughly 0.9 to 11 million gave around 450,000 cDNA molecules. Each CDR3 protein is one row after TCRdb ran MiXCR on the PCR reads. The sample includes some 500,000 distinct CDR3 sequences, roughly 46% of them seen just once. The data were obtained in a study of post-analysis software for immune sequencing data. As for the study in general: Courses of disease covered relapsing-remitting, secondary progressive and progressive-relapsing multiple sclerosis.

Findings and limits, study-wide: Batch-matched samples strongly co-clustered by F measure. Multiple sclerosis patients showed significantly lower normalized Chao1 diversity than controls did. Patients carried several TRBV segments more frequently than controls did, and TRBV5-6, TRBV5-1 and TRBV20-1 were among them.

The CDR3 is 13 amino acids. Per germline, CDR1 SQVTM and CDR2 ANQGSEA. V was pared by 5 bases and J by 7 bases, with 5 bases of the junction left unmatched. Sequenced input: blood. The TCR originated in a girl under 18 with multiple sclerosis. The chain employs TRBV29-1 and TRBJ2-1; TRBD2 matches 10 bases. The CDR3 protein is CSVRLAGGNEQFF. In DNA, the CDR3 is TGCAGCGTTAGACTAGCGGGTGGGAATGAGCAGTTCTTC.